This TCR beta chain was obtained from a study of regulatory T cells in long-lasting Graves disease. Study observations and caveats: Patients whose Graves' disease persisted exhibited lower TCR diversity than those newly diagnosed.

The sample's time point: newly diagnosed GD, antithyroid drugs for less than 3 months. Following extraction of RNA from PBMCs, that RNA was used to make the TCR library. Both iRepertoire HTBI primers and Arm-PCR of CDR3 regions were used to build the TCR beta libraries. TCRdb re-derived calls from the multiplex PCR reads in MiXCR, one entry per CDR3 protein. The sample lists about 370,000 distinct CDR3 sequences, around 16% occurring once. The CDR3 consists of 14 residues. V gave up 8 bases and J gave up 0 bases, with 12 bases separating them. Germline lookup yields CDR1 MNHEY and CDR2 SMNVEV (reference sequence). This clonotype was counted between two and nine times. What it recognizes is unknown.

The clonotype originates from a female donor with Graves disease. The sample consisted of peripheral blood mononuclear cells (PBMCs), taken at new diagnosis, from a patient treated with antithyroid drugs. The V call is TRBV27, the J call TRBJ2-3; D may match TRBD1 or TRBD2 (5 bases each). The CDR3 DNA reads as TGTGCCAGCGGCCCTTGGGACAGCACAGATACGCAGTATTTT. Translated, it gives CASGPWDSTDTQYF.